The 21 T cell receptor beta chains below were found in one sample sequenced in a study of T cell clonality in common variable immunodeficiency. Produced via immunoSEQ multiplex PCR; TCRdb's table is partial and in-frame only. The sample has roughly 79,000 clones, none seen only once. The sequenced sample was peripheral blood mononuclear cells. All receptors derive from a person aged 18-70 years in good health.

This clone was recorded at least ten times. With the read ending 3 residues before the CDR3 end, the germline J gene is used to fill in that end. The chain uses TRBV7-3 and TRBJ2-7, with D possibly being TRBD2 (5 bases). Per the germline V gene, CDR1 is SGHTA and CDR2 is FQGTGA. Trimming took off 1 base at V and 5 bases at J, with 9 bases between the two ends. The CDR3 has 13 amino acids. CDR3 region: CASSLITGNEQYF. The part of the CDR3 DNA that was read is TGTGCCAGCAGCTTAATAACGGGGAACGAG.

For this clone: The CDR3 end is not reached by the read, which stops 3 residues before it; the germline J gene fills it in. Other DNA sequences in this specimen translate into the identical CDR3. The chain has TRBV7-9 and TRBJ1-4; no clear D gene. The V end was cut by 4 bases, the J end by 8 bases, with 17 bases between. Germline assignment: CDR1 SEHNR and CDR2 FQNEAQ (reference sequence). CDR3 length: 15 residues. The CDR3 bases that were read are TGTGCCAGCAGCTCAGACAATTCAGCCTTCGAAAAA. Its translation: CASSSDNSAFEK. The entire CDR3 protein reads CASSSDNSAFEKLFF.

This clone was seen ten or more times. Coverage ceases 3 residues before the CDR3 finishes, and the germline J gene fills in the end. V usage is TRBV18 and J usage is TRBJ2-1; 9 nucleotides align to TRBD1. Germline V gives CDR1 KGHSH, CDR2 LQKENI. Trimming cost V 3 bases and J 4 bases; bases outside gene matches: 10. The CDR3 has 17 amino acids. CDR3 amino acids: CASSPITTGQGYNEQFF. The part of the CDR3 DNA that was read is TGTGCCAGCTCACCGATTACCACGGGACAGGGTTACAATGAG.

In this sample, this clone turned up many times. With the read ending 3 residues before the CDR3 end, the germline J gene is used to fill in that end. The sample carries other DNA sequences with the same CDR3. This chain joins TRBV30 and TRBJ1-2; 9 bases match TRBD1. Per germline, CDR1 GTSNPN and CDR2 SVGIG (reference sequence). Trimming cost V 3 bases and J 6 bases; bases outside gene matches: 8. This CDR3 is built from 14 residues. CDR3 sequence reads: CAWSPDRGRHGYTF. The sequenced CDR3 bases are TGTGCCTGGAGCCCGGACAGGGGTCGGCATGGC. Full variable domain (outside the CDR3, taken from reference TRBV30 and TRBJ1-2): SQTIHQWPATLVQPVGSPLSLECTVEGTSNPNLYWYRQAAGRGLQLLFYSVGIGQISSEVPQNLSASRPQDRQFILSSKKLLLSDSGFYLCAWSPDRGRHGYTFGSGTRLTVV.

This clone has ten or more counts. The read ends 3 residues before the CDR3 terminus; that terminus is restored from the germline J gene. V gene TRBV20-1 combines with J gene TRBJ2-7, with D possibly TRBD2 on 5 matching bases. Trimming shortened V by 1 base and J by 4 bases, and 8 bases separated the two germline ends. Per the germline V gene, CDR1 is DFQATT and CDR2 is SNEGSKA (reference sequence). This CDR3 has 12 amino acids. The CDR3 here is CSARVGEYEQYF. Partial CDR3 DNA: TGCAGTGCTAGAGTCGGGGAGTACGAG.

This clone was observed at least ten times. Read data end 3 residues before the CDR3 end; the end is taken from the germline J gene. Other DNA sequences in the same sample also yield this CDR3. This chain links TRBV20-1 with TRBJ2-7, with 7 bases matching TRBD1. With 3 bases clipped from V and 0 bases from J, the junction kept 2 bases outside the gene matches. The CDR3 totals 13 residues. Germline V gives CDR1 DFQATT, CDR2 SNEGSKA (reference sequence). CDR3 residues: CSARTGFSYEQYF. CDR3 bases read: TGCAGTGCTAGGACAGGGTTCTCCTACGAG.

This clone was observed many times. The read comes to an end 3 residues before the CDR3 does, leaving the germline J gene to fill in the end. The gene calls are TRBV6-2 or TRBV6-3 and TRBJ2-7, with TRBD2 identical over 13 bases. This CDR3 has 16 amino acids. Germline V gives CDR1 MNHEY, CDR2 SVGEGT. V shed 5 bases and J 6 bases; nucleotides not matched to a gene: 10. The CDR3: CASSQHGLAGVGEQYF. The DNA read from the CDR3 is TGTGCCAGCAGTCAACACGGACTAGCGGGAGTAGGCGAG.

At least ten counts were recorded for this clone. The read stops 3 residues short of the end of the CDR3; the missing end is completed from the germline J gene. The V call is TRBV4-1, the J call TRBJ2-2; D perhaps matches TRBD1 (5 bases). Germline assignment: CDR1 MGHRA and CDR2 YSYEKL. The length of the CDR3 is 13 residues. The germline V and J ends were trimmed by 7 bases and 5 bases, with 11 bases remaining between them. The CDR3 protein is CASTSGQTGELFF. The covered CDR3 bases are TGCGCCAGCACTTCAGGACAAACCGGGGAG.

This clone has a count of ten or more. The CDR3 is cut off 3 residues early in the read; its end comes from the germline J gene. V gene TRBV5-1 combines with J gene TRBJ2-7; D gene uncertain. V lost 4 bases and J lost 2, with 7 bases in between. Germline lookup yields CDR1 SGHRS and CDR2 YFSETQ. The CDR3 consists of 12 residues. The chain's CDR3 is CASSTEAYEQYF. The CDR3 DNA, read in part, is TGCGCCAGCAGCACCGAGGCCTACGAG. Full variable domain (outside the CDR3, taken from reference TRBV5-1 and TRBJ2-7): KAGVTQTPRYLIKTRGQQVTLSCSPISGHRSVSWYQQTPGQGLQFLFEYFSETQRNKGNFPGRFSGRQFSNSRSEMNVSTLELGDSALYLCASSTEAYEQYFGPGTRLTVT.

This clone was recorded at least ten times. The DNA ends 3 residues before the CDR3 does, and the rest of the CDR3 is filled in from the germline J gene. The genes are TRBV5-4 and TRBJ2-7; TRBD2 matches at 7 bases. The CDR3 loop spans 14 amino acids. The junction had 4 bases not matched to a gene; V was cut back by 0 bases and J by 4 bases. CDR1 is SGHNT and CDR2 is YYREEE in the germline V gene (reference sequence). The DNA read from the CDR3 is TGTGCCAGCAGCTTGGGACTAGCTCGGTACGAG. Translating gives CASSLGLARYE. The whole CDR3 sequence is CASSLGLARYEQYF. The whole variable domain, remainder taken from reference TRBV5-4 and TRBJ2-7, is ETGVTQSPTHLIKTRGQQVTLRCSSQSGHNTVSWYQQALGQGPQFIFQYYREEENGRGNFPPRFSGLQFPNYSSELNVNALELDDSALYLCASSLGLARYEQYFGPGTRLTVT.

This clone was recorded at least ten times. CDR3 bases read: TGCAGTGGGGGGCGGGACCAAGCCTACGAG. Translated: CSGGRDQAYE. From start to end, the CDR3 is CSGGRDQAYEQYF. The chain recombines TRBV20-1 with TRBJ2-7; D possibly uses TRBD1 or TRBD2 (6 bases each). Read coverage stops 3 residues before the CDR3 terminus; the germline J gene supplies the remainder. CDR1 and CDR2 (germline): DFQATT, SNEGSKA (reference sequence). The CDR3 length is 13 residues. Between the trimmed V and J ends, which lost 7 bases and 2 bases, there was a span of 15 bases.

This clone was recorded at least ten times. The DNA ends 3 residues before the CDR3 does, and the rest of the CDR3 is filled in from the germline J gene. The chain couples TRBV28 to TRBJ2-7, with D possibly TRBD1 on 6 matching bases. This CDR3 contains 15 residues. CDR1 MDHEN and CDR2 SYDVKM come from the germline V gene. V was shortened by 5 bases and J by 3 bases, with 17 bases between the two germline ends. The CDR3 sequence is CASSDLRGPFYEQYF. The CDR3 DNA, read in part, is TGTGCCAGCAGTGACCTCAGGGGCCCATTCTACGAG.

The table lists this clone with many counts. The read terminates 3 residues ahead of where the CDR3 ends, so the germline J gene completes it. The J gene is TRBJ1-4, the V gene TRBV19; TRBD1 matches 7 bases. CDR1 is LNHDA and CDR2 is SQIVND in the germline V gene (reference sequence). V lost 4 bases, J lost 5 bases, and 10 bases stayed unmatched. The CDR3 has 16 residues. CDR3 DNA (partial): TGTGCCAGTAGTACTTCACCGGGACAGATGAATGAAAAA. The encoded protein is CASSTSPGQMNEK. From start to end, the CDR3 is CASSTSPGQMNEKLFF.

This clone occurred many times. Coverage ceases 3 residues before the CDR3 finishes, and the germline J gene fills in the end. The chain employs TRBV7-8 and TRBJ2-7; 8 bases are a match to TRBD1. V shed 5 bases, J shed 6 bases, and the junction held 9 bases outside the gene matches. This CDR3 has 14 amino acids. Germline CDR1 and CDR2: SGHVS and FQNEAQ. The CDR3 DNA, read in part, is TGTGCCAGCAGCCCCCCCGGACAGGGACTCGAG. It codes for CASSPPGQGLE. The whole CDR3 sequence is CASSPPGQGLEQYF.

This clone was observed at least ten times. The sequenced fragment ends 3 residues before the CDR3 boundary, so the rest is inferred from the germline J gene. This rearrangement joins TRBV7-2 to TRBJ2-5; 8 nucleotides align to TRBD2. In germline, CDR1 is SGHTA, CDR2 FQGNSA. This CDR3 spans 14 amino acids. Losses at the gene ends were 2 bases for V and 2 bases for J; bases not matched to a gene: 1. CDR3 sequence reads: CASSLLAGQETQYF. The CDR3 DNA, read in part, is TGTGCCAGCAGCTTATTAGCGGGACAAGAGACC.

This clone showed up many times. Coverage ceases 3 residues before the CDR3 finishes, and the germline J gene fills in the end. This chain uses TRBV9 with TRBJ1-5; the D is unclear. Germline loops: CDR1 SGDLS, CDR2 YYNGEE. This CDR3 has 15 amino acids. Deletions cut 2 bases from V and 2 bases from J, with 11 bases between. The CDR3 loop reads CASSVGEEGNQPQHF. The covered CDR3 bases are TGTGCCAGCAGCGTCGGGGAAGAAGGCAATCAGCCC.

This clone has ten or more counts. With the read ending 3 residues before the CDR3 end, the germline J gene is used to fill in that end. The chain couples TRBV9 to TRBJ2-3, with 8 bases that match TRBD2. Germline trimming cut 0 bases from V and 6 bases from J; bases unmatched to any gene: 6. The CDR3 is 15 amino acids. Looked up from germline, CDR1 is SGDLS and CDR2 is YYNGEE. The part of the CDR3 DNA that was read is TGTGCCAGCAGCGTAGTTGTTAGCGGGATTGATACG. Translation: CASSVVVSGIDT. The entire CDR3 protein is CASSVVVSGIDTQYF.

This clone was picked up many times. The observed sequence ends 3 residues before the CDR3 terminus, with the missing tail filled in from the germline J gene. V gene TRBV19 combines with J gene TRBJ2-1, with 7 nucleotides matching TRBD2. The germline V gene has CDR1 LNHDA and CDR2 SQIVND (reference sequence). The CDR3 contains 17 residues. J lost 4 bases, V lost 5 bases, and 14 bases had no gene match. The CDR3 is CASSVTSLPGSYNEQFF. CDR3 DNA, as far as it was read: TGTGCCAGTAGTGTGACTAGCCTACCGGGTTCTTACAATGAG.

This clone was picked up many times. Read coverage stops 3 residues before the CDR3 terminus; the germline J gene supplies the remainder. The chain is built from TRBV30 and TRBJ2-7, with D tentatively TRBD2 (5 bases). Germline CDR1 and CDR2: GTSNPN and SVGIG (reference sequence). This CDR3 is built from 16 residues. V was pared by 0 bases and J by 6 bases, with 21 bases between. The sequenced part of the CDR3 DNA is TGTGCCTGGAGTGTCCCACTAGGGAAGGCCCCTGGCGAG. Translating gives CAWSVPLGKAPGE. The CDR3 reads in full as CAWSVPLGKAPGEQYF.

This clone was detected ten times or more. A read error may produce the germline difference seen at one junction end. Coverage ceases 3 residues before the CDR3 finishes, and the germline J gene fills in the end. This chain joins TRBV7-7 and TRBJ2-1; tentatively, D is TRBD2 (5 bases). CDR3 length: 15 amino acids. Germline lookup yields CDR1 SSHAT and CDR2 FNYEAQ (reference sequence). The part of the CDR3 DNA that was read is TGTGCTAGCAGCTTAGCGTTGGCGGGTAGCAATGAG. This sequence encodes CASSLALAGSNE. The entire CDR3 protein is CASSLALAGSNEQFF. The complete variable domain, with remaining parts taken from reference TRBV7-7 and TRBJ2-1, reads GAGVSQSPRYKVTKRGQDVTLRCDPISSHATLYWYQQALGQGPEFLTYFNYEAQPDKSGLPSDRFSAERPEGSISTLTIQRTEQRDSAMYRCASSLALAGSNEQFFGPGTRLTVL.

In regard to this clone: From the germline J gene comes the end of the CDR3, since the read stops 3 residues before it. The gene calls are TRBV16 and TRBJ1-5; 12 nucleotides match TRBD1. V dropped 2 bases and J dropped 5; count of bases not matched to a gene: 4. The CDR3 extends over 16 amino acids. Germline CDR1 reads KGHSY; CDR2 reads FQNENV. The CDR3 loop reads CASSQGGTGGHQPQHF. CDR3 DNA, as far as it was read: TGTGCCAGCAGCCAAGGAGGGACAGGGGGCCATCAGCCC.